Following are 19 T cell receptor beta chains from one sample sequenced in a study of blood T cells in healthy people across ages. Combining a sample-barcoded 5' primer with a J-beta primer mix, a second PCR ran for about 6 to 11 cycles. TCRdb re-called the 5' RACE reads with MiXCR, one entry per CDR3 protein. Of about 2 million distinct CDR3 sequences in the sample, roughly 50% were seen once. Source material: blood. These receptors all stem from a woman between 35 and 50 years old in good health.

The V and J genes are TRBV12-3 or TRBV12-4 and TRBJ2-5; 8 bases agree with TRBD2. The CDR3 is 16 amino acids. V shed 5 bases, J shed 2 bases, and the junction held 10 bases outside the gene matches. The CDR3 sequence is CASSPGRRGEQETQYF. The CDR3 DNA follows: TGTGCCAGCAGTCCCGGAAGGCGGGGGGAGCAAGAGACCCAGTACTTC.

This clonotype appeared once. The V and J genes are TRBV6-5 and TRBJ1-1; perhaps TRBD1 as D (5 bases). CDR3 length equals 12 residues. V lost 5 bases to trimming and J lost 3 bases, with 7 bases between them. Germline V gene data show CDR1 as MNHEY and CDR2 as SVGAGI. The CDR3 DNA is TGTGCCAGCAGTGACAGACACACTGAAGCTTTCTTT. Protein: CASSDRHTEAFF.

The chain couples TRBV20-1 to TRBJ2-4, with D perhaps TRBD2 (5 bases). The better agreement between TRBJ2-7 and the DNA end casts doubt on the J call. This CDR3 has 14 amino acids. The germline V gene encodes CDR1 DFQATT and CDR2 SNEGSKA (reference sequence). The CDR3 reads CSARDRRGSSEQYF. Here the CDR3 DNA reads TGCAGTGCTAGAGATCGGAGAGGGTCAAGCGAGCAGTACTTC.

The J gene is TRBJ2-1, the V gene TRBV3-1; D not certain. The CDR3 totals 15 residues. V was shortened by 1 base and J by 9 bases, with 16 bases between the two germline ends. Per germline, CDR1 LGHDT and CDR2 YNNKEL (reference sequence). The CDR3 coding sequence is TGTGCCAGCAGCCAAGTCTTTCACCGATGGGGTGAGCAGTTCTTC. Translating it yields CASSQVFHRWGEQFF.

J is TRBJ2-5 and V is TRBV7-2; D perhaps matches TRBD2 (6 bases). There are 14 residues in the CDR3. Trimming removed 4 bases at V and 7 bases at J, with 16 bases between. Germline assignment: CDR1 SGHTA and CDR2 FQGNSA. The CDR3 bases are TGTGCCAGCAGCTCGCGGGGTTCGCGTGGGACCCAGTACTTC. It encodes CASSSRGSRGTQYF.

This chain uses TRBV5-6 with TRBJ2-5; D is unclear. V was pared by 3 bases and J by 4 bases, with 10 bases between. CDR3 length: 13 residues. CDR1 is SGHDT and CDR2 is YYEEEE in the germline V gene. Here the CDR3 reads CASSWEERETQYF. CDR3 in DNA: TGTGCCAGCAGCTGGGAAGAGCGAGAGACCCAGTACTTC.

This clonotype was seen a handful of times. The chain uses TRBV18 and TRBJ1-6, with 7 bases aligning to TRBD1. The junction had 5 bases not matched to a gene; V was cut back by 5 bases and J by 7 bases. The CDR3 contains 14 residues. Per germline, CDR1 KGHSH and CDR2 LQKENI. The CDR3 region has the DNA TGTGCCAGCTCATCCGACAGGGTGAATTCACCCCTCCACTTT. It yields the protein CASSSDRVNSPLHF. Full variable domain (outside the CDR3, taken from reference TRBV18 and TRBJ1-6): NAGVMQNPRHLVRRRGQEARLRCSPMKGHSHVYWYRQLPEEGLKFMVYLQKENIIDESGMPKERFSAEFPKEGPSILRIQQVVRGDSAAYFCASSSDRVNSPLHFGNGTRLTVT.

V is TRBV5-4 and J is TRBJ2-3; D possibly corresponds to TRBD1 (6 bases). V lost 0 bases and J lost 6, with 20 bases in between. This CDR3 has 17 amino acids. CDR1 SGHNT and CDR2 YYREEE come from the germline V gene (reference sequence). The CDR3 loop is CASSLGLGAATSDTQYF. The CDR3 nucleotides read TGTGCCAGCAGCTTGGGATTGGGGGCGGCGACCTCGGATACGCAGTATTTT.

This clonotype showed up just once. The chain is built from TRBV5-4 and TRBJ1-2; 8 bases line up with TRBD1. Germline values: CDR1 SGHNT, CDR2 YYREEE (reference sequence). The CDR3 contains 14 residues. V dropped 3 bases and J dropped 4; count of bases not matched to a gene: 5. The CDR3, as DNA: TGTGCCAGCAGCTCGCGACAGGGGTTCTATGGCTACACCTTC. This codes for CASSSRQGFYGYTF.

V is TRBV27 and J is TRBJ2-7; D ambiguous. The germline V gene encodes CDR1 MNHEY and CDR2 SMNVEV (reference sequence). This CDR3 contains 16 residues. Trimming pared 5 bases from V and 4 bases from J, leaving 21 bases between. CDR3 region: CASSPHRFLAAYEQYF. CDR3 coding DNA: TGTGCCAGCAGTCCACACCGATTTCTGGCGGCGTACGAGCAGTACTTC.

CDR3 DNA: TGTGCCAGCAGTTTTAGGGTCCGTGGGACCCAGTACTTC. This translates into CASSFRVRGTQYF. This rearrangement joins TRBV28 to TRBJ2-5; D remains ambiguous. The CDR3 covers 13 residues. The germline V and J ends were trimmed by 3 bases and 7 bases, with 12 bases remaining between them. CDR1 MDHEN and CDR2 SYDVKM come from the germline V gene.

There are a few counts of this clonotype. V and J are TRBV21-1 and TRBJ1-6. TRBV21-1 is reported as a pseudogene. The CDR3 consists of 18 residues. In DNA form, the CDR3 reads TGTGCCAGCAGCAAAGAGTTTACAGAGAGCTCCTATAATTCACCCCTCCACTTT. Protein sequence: CASSKEFTESSYNSPLHF.

This chain links TRBV7-9 with TRBJ2-7, with D possibly TRBD2 on 6 matching bases. This CDR3 has 15 amino acids. Germline V gene sequence: CDR1 SEHNR, CDR2 FQNEAQ (reference sequence). Deletions cut 1 base from V and 7 bases from J, with 17 bases between. The DNA for the CDR3 is TGTGCCAGCAGCTTAGAACAGGTCGGGAGCAATGAGCAGTACTTC. Translating gives CASSLEQVGSNEQYF.

J is TRBJ2-5 and V is TRBV7-9; 12 bases fit TRBD2. The CDR3 is made up of 17 amino acids. Germline CDR1 SEHNR, CDR2 FQNEAQ (reference sequence). Germline trimming cut 1 base from V and 1 base from J; bases unmatched to any gene: 4. The CDR3 protein is CASSLGPSGGGQETQYF. The CDR3, as DNA: TGTGCCAGCAGCTTAGGCCCTAGCGGGGGGGGCCAAGAGACCCAGTACTTC.

The J gene is TRBJ2-1, the V gene TRBV4-2; D gene ambiguous. Per the germline V gene, CDR1 is LGHNA and CDR2 is YNFKEQ. The ends were cut back, 0 bases at V and 7 bases at J, with 13 bases in the middle. This CDR3 is 15 amino acids long. CDR3 nucleotides: TGTGCCAGCAGCCAAGACACCACCTTGGGTAATGAGCAGTTCTTC. It encodes CASSQDTTLGNEQFF.

This chain links TRBV13 with TRBJ2-7; tentative D call: TRBD1 (6 bases). Germline V CDR1 and CDR2: PRHDT, FYEKMQ (reference sequence). V lost 4 bases, J lost 3 bases, and 10 bases lay in between. The CDR3 length is 13 residues. The CDR3 coding sequence is TGTGCCAGCAGCTCCTCAGGGGACTACGAGCAGTACTTC. Protein product: CASSSSGDYEQYF.

The chain links TRBV6-6 to TRBJ1-6; 9 nucleotides line up with TRBD1. The CDR3 is 17 residues long. Germline-derived CDR1 and CDR2 are MNHNY and SVGAGI (reference sequence). V shed 6 bases, J shed 10 bases, and the junction held 16 bases outside the gene matches. As DNA, the CDR3 is TGTGCCAGCAGAAATGACAGGGGGTATAGAACTTTGTCACCCCTCCACTTT. Protein sequence: CASRNDRGYRTLSPLHF.

CDR3 in amino acids: CSARRTANEQFF. CDR3 DNA sequence: TGCAGTGCTAGAAGGACAGCCAATGAGCAGTTCTTC. The genes are TRBV20-1 and TRBJ2-1, with D possibly matching TRBD1 (6 bases). The CDR3 has 12 residues. Germline V gene sequence: CDR1 DFQATT, CDR2 SNEGSKA (reference sequence). Trimming removed 2 bases from V and 6 bases from J, with 8 bases in between.

This clonotype was picked up a small number of times. J is TRBJ2-5 and V is TRBV2; a weak D match, TRBD1 (6 bases). V was trimmed by 5 bases and J by 5 bases, leaving 18 bases between them. Germline V gives CDR1 SNHLY, CDR2 FYNNEI. This CDR3 has 15 residues. The CDR3 coding sequence is TGTGCCAGCAGTCGGAGCGATCTAAGGGGGGAGACCCAGTACTTC. Its translation: CASSRSDLRGETQYF.